The source of this T cell receptor (beta chain) is a study of cytomegalovirus exposure and HLA in healthy donors. Notes on the study in general: Investigators reported 150 to 200 TCR beta chains as tied to cytomegalovirus. Analyses of presence and absence presupposed an approximately uniform sequencing depth across donors. Upon later analysis, TCR association rates were observed to vary by HLA locus, being highest for DRB1 and lowest for HLA-C.

Primers: 60 Vbeta forward and 13 Jbeta reverse. TCRdb's table, derived via immunoSEQ multiplex PCR, lists solely in-frame clones and lacks some. The sample records over 45,000 clones, around 82% being singletons. With regard to this clone: Its antigen is unknown.

CDR3 length: 14 amino acids. V lost 7 bases to trimming and J lost 1 base, with 10 bases between them. Per the germline V gene, CDR1 is MGHDK and CDR2 is SYGVNS. Sequencing was carried out using PBMCs. This TCR derives from a boy aged 10-17 years in good health and CMV-seropositive. This chain links TRBV25-1 with TRBJ2-2; D unclear. CDR3: CASTRAGNTGELFF. DNA for the CDR3: TGTGCCAGCACTCGAGCTGGGAACACCGGGGAGCTGTTTTTT.